This T cell receptor beta chain originates from a study of T cells in tuberculosis. Study observations and caveats: Classification accuracy was 85% to 90% (AUROC roughly 0.9) with the GMM-specific repertoire.

Produced via immunoSEQ multiplex PCR; TCRdb's table is partial and in-frame only. Counted here are tens of thousands of clones, roughly nine tenths occurring once; the ten biggest clones make up around a sixth. Trimming pared 6 bases from V and 0 bases from J, leaving 15 bases between. The CDR3 extends over 16 amino acids. The germline CDR1 and CDR2 sequences are SGHTA and FQGTGA. Comment on this clone: The antigen is unknown.

This TCR was sampled from a donor aged 10-29 years with latent tuberculosis or without tuberculosis infection. Some clones in this sample may be carry-over from other donors' samples. The chain has TRBV7-3 and TRBJ2-1, with D perhaps matching TRBD1 (6 bases). The sample was PBMCs. CDR3 in DNA: TGTGCCAGCAGGCCGACAGGCCATGGCTCCTACAATGAGCAGTTCTTC. Amino acids: CASRPTGHGSYNEQFF.